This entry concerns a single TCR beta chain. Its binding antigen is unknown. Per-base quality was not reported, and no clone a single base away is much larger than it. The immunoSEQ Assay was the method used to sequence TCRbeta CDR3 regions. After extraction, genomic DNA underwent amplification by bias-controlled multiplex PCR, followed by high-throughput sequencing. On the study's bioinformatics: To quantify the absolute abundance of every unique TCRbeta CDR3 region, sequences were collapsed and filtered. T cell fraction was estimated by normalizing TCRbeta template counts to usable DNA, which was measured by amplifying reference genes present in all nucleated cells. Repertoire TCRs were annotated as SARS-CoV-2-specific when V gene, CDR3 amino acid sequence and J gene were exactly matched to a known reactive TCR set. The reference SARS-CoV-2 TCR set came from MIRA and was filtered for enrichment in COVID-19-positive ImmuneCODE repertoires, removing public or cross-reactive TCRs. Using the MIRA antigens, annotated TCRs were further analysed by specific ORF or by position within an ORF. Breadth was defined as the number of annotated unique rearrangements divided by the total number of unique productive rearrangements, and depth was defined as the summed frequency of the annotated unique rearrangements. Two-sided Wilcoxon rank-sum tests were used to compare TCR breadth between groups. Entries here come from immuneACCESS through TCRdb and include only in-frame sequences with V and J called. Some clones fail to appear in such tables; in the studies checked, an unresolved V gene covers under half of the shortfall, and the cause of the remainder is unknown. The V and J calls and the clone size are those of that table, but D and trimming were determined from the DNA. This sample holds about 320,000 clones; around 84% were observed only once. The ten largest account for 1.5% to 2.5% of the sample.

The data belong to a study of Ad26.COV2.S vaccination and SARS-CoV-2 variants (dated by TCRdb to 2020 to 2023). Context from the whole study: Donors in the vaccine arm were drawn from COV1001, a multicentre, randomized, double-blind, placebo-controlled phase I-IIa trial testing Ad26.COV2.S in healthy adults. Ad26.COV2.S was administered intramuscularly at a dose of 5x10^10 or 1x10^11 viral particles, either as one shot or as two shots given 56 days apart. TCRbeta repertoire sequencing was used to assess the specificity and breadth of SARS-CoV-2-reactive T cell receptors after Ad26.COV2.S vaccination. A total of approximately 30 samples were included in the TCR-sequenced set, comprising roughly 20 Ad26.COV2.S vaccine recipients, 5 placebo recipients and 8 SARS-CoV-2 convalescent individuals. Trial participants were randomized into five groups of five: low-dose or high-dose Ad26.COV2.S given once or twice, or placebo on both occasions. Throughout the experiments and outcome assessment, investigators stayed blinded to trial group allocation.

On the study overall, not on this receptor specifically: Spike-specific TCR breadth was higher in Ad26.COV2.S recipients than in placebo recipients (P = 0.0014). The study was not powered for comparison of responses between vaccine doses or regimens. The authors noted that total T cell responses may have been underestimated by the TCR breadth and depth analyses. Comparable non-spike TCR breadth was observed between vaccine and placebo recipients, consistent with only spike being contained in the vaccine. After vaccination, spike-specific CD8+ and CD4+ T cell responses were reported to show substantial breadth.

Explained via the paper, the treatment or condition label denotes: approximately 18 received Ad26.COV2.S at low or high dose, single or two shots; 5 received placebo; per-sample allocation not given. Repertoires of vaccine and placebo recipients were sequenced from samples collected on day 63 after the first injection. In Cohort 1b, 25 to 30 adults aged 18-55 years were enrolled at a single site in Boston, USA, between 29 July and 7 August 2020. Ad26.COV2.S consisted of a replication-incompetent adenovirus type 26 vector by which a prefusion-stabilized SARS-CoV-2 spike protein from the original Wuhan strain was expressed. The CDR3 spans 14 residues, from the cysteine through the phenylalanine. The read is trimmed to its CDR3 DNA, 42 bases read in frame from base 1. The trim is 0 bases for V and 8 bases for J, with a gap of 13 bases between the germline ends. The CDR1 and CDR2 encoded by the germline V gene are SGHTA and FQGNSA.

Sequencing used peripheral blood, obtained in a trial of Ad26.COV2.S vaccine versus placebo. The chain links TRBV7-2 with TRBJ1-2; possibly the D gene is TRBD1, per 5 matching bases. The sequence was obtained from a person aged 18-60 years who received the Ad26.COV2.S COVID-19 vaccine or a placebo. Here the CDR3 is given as CASSLAWAGRGYTF. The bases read TGTGCCAGCAGCTTAGCGTGGGCAGGGAGAGGCTACACCTTC.